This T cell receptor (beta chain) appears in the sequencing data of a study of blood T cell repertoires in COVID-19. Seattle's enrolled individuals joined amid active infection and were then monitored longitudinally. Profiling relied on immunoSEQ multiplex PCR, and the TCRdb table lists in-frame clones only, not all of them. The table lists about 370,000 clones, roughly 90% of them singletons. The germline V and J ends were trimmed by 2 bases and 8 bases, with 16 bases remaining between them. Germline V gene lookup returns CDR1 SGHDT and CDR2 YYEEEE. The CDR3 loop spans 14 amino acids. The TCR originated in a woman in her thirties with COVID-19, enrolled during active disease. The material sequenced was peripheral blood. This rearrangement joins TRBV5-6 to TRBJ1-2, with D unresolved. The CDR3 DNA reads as TGTGCCAGCAGCTTATTTTTGAGGTCGAGAGGCTACACCTTC. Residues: CASSLFLRSRGYTF.